These 8 T cell receptor beta chains share one sample of origin, sequenced in a study of Graves' ophthalmopathy and Graves' hyperthyroidism (dated by TCRdb to the late 2010s). The reads were generated on an Illumina HiSeq 2000. For repertoire sequencing, the TCR beta CDR3 regions were amplified from RNA transcripts. The first round of RT-PCR was done with HTBI primers and the Qiagen OneStep RT-PCR kit, and was followed by a second round of multiplex PCR, then size selection and purification. The raw public data were reprocessed by TCRdb itself: fastp quality trimming at Q25, MiXCR clonotype calling, in-frame beta chains only. Rows are unified per CDR3 protein, each entry keeping the most common DNA and genes. A total of more than 15,000 distinct CDR3 sequences appear in this sample, about 46% of them only once. Of the sample, 25% falls within the top ten clones. Sample: peripheral blood. Source of these receptors: a woman aged 40 to 55 with stable Graves' hyperthyroidism. Donor details come from another sample of the same person, matched by shared clones.

This clonotype was seen many times. This rearrangement joins TRBV6-4 to TRBJ1-5, with a tentative D call TRBD1 (5 bases). Trimming took off 3 bases at V and 9 bases at J, with 12 bases between the two ends. CDR1 and CDR2 (germline): MRHNA, SNTAGT. This CDR3 contains 13 residues. The CDR3 protein is CASSEGGVGPQHF. CDR3 in DNA: TGTGCCAGCAGTGAGGGGGGGGTAGGGCCCCAGCATTTT.

The chain recombines TRBV19 with TRBJ2-1; D unclear. The CDR3 loop spans 12 amino acids. Germline V gene lookup returns CDR1 LNHDA and CDR2 SQIVND (reference sequence). Trimming left V 10 bases short and J 4 bases short, with 11 bases between. CDR3 bases: TGTGCCACCCTGGACGGGTACAATGAGCAGTTCTTC. Protein: CATLDGYNEQFF.

The chain employs TRBV30 and TRBJ1-1; D gene ambiguous. V was cut by 1 base and J by 4 bases, with 10 bases left in between. The CDR3 has 13 amino acids. CDR1 GTSNPN and CDR2 SVGIG come from the germline V gene (reference sequence). DNA of the CDR3: TGTGCCTGGAGTGGGCTCGTCGGCACTGAAGCTTTCTTT. Its protein product is CAWSGLVGTEAFF.

This clonotype has at least ten counts. V gene TRBV9 combines with J gene TRBJ2-3; D is perhaps TRBD1 (6 bases). Germline CDR1 and CDR2: SGDLS and YYNGEE. V was trimmed by 0 bases and J by 4 bases, leaving 6 bases between them. The CDR3 has 13 residues. CDR3 bases: TGTGCCAGCAGCGTAGGGGGGCCAGATACGCAGTATTTT. Translated: CASSVGGPDTQYF. The whole variable domain, remainder taken from reference TRBV9 and TRBJ2-3, is DSGVTQTPKHLITATGQRVTLRCSPRSGDLSVYWYQQSLDQGLQFLIQYYNGEERAKGNILERFSAQQFPDLHSELNLSSLELGDSALYFCASSVGGPDTQYFGPGTRLTVL.

The rearrangement joins TRBV7-2 to TRBJ1-4; D remains ambiguous. The germline V gene encodes CDR1 SGHTA and CDR2 FQGNSA. V lost 11 bases, J lost 0 bases, and 16 bases lay in between. This CDR3 is built from 15 residues. CDR3 in amino acids: CAGTLQTTTNEKLFF. CDR3 nucleotides: TGTGCCGGCACCCTGCAAACTACAACTAATGAAAAACTGTTTTTT.

This clonotype is medium-sized by share. The J gene is TRBJ1-5, the V gene TRBV2; D may be TRBD1 (6 bases). The length of the CDR3 is 14 residues. CDR1 and CDR2 from the germline V gene are SNHLY and FYNNEI. Trimming cost V 7 bases and J 1 base, with 11 bases left between them. In DNA, the CDR3 is TGTGCCAGCATGGGGGGGGCGAGCAATCAGCCCCAGCATTTT. Protein product: CASMGGASNQPQHF. Drawing the rest from reference TRBV2 and TRBJ1-5, the complete variable domain is EPEVTQTPSHQVTQMGQEVILRCVPISNHLYFYWYRQILGQKVEFLVSFYNNEISEKSEIFDDQFSVERPDGSNFTLKIRSTKLEDSAMYFCASMGGASNQPQHFGDGTRLSIL.

In this sample, this clonotype turned up many times. The rearrangement uses TRBV2 and TRBJ2-1; 11 bases line up with TRBD2. The V and J ends lost 11 bases and 0 bases, in that order; junction bases with no gene match: 3. Germline lookup yields CDR1 SNHLY and CDR2 FYNNEI. This CDR3 has 14 residues. Here the CDR3 DNA reads TGTGCCGTACTAGCGGGGGCCTCCTACAATGAGCAGTTCTTC. Its translation: CAVLAGASYNEQFF. The whole variable domain, filled in from reference TRBV2 and TRBJ2-1, reads EPEVTQTPSHQVTQMGQEVILRCVPISNHLYFYWYRQILGQKVEFLVSFYNNEISEKSEIFDDQFSVERPDGSNFTLKIRSTKLEDSAMYFCAVLAGASYNEQFFGPGTRLTVL.

In this sample, this clonotype is medium-sized. The chain combines TRBV29-1 with TRBJ2-1; tentatively, D is TRBD1 (6 bases). The germline V and J ends were trimmed by 7 bases and 15 bases, with 16 bases remaining between them. The germline V gene encodes CDR1 SQVTM and CDR2 ANQGSEA. The CDR3 loop spans 10 amino acids. CDR3 in amino acids: CSAGQSYLFF. Here the CDR3 DNA reads TGCAGCGCAGGACAGTCCTATCTGTTCTTC.